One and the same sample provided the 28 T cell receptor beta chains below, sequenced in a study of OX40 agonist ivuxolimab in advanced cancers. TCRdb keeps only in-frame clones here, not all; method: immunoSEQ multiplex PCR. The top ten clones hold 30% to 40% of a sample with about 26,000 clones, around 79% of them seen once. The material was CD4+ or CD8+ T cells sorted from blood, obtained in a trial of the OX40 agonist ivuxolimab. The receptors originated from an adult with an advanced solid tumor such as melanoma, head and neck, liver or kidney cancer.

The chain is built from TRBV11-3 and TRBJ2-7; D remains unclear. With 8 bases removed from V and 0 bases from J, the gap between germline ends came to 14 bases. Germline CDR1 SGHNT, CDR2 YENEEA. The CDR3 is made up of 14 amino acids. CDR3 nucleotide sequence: TGTGCCAGCGGGTACAAGGTCAGCTCCTACGAGCAGTACTTC. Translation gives CASGYKVSSYEQYF.

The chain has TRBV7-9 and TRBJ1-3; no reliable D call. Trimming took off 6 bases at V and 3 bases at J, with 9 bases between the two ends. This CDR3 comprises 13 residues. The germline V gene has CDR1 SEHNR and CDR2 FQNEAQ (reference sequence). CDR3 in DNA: TGTGCCAGCAGACCCGGAGATGGAAACACCATATATTTT. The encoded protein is CASRPGDGNTIYF.

The CDR3 is CASSPLTGWPEAFF. The CDR3 nucleotides are TGTGCCAGCAGCCCCTTGACAGGGTGGCCTGAAGCTTTCTTT. The rearrangement uses TRBV28 and TRBJ1-1, with 7 bases aligning to TRBD1. CDR1 and CDR2 (germline): MDHEN, SYDVKM. This CDR3 has 14 amino acids. Unmatched junction bases numbered 10, after V lost 6 bases and J lost 6 bases.

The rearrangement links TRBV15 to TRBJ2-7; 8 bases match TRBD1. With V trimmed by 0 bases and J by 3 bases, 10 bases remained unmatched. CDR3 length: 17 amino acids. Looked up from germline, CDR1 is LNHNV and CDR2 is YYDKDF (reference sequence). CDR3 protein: CATSRERRGRGLYEQYF. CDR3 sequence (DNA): TGTGCCACCAGCAGAGAACGTCGGGGCAGGGGGCTCTACGAGCAGTACTTC.

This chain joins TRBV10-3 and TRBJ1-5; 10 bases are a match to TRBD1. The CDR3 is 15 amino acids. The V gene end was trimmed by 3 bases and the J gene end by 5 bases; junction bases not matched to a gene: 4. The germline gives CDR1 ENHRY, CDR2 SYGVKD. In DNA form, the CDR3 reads TGTGCCATCAGTGAACTGGACAGGGGGGATCAGCCCCAGCATTTT. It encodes CAISELDRGDQPQHF.

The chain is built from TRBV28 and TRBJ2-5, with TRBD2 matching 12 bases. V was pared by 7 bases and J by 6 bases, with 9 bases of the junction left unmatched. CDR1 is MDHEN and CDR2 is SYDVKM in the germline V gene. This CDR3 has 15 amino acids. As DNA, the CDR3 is TGTGCCAGCACCCTAGCGGGAGGGCCGAGAAAGACCCAGTACTTC. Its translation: CASTLAGGPRKTQYF.

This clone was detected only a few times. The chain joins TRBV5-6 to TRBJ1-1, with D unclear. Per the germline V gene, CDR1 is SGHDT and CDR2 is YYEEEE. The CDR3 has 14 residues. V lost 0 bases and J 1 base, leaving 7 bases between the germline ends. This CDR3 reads CASSLVRSNTEAFF. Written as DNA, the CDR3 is TGTGCCAGCAGCTTGGTACGATCGAACACTGAAGCTTTCTTT.

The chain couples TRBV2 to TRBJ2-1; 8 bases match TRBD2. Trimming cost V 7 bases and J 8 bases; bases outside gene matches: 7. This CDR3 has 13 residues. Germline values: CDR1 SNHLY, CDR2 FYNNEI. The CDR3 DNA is TGTGCCAGCAAGCGGGAGTCTGTGGATGAGCAGTTCTTC. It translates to CASKRESVDEQFF. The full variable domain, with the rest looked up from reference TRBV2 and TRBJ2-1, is EPEVTQTPSHQVTQMGQEVILRCVPISNHLYFYWYRQILGQKVEFLVSFYNNEISEKSEIFDDQFSVERPDGSNFTLKIRSTKLEDSAMYFCASKRESVDEQFFGPGTRLTVL.

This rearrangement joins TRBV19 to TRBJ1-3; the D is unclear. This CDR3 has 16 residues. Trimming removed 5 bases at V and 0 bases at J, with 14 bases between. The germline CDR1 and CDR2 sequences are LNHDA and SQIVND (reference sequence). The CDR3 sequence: CASSDPGSNSGNTIYF. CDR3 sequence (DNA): TGTGCCAGTAGTGACCCGGGATCAAACTCTGGAAACACCATATATTTT.

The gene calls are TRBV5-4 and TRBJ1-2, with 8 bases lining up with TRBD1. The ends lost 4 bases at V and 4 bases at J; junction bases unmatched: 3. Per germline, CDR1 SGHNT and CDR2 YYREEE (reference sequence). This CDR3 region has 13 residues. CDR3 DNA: TGTGCCAGCAGCCCGGACAGGGTCTATGGCTACACCTTC. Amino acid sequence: CASSPDRVYGYTF.

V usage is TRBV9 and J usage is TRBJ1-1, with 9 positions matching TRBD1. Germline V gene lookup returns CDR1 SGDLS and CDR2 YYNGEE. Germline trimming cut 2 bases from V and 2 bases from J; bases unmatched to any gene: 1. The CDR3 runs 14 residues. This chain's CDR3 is CASSVGQGNTEAFF. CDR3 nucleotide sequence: TGTGCCAGCAGCGTGGGACAGGGCAACACTGAAGCTTTCTTT.

The CDR3 sequence is CASSEALRGGFQETQYF. The CDR3 bases are TGTGCCAGCAGTGAAGCGCTTCGGGGGGGATTCCAAGAGACCCAGTACTTC. The genes are TRBV2 and TRBJ2-5; 8 nucleotides line up with TRBD2. V was pared by 0 bases and J by 1 base, with 7 bases of the junction left unmatched. Germline CDR1 reads SNHLY; CDR2 reads FYNNEI. There are 17 residues in the CDR3.

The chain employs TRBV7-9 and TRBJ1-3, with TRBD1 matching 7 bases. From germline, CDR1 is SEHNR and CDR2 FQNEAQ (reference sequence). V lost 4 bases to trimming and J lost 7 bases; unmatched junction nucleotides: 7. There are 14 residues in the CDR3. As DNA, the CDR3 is TGTGCCAGCAGCTCCACAGGGGAGCGGAACACCATATATTTT. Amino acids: CASSSTGERNTIYF.

The CDR3 region is CASSLGLAGGTNTGELFF. For the CDR3, the DNA is TGTGCCAGCAGCTTGGGACTAGCGGGAGGTACGAACACCGGGGAGCTGTTTTTT. The gene calls are TRBV7-8 and TRBJ2-2, with 15 bases fitting TRBD2. CDR3 size: 18 residues. Trimming cost V 3 bases and J 0 bases; bases outside gene matches: 2. The germline V gene has CDR1 SGHVS and CDR2 FQNEAQ. The full variable domain, rest sourced from reference TRBV7-8 and TRBJ2-2, is GAGVSQSPRYKVAKRGQDVALRCDPISGHVSLFWYQQALGQGPEFLTYFQNEAQLDKSGLPSDRFFAERPEGSVSTLKIQRTQQEDSAVYLCASSLGLAGGTNTGELFFGEGSRLTVL.

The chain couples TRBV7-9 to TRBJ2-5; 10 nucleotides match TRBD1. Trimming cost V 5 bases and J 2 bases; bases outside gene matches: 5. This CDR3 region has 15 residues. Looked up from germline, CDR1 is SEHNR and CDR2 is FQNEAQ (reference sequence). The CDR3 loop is CASSRRQGAQETQYF. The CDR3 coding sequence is TGTGCCAGCAGCCGTAGACAGGGGGCACAAGAGACCCAGTACTTC.

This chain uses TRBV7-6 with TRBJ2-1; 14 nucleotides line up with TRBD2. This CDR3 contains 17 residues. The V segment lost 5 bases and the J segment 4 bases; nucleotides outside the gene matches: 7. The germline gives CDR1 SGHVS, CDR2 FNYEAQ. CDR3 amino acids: CASSERLAGGRYNEQFF. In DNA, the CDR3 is TGTGCCAGCAGCGAGAGACTAGCGGGAGGGCGATACAATGAGCAGTTCTTC.

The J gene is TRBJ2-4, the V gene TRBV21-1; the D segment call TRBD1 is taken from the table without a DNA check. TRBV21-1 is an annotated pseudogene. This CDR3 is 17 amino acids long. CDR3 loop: CASSGTTGVAAKNIQYF. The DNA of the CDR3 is TGTGCCAGCAGCGGTACCACAGGGGTGGCGGCCAAAAACATTCAGTACTTC.

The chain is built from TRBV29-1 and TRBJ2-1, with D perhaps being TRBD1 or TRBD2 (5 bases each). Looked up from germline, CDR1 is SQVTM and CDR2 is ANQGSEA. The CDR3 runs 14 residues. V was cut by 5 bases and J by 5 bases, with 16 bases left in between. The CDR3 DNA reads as TGCAGCGTTTCGGGAAGGGGATCTAACAATGAGCAGTTCTTC. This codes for CSVSGRGSNNEQFF.

The DNA for the CDR3 is TGTGCCAGCAGCTTACGGAGGGAGGGCTATGGCTACACCTTC. It yields the protein CASSLRREGYGYTF. The gene calls are TRBV13 and TRBJ1-2, with D unclear. V shed 2 bases and J shed 4 bases, with 11 bases lying between them. Germline V CDR1 and CDR2: PRHDT, FYEKMQ (reference sequence). There are 14 residues in the CDR3.

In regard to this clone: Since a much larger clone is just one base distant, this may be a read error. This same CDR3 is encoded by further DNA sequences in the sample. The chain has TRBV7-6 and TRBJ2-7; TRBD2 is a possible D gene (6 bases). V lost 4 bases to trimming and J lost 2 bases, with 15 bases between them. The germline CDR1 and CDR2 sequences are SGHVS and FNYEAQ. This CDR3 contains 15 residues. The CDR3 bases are TGTGCCAGCAGCTCCGGGGGTGGGGGAGCCTACGAGCAGTACTTC. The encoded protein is CASSSGGGGAYEQYF. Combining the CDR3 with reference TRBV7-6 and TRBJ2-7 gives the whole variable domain GAGVSQSPRYKVTKRGQDVALRCDPISGHVSLYWYRQALGQGPEFLTYFNYEAQQDKSGLPNDRFSAERPEGSISTLTIQRTEQRDSAMYRCASSSGGGGAYEQYFGPGTRLTVT.

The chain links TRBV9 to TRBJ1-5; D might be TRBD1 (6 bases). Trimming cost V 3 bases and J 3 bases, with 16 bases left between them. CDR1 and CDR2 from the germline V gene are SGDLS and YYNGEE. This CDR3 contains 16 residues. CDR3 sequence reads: CASSEDSDLHNQPQHF. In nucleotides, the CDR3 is TGTGCCAGCAGCGAGGACAGCGACCTTCACAATCAGCCCCAGCATTTT.

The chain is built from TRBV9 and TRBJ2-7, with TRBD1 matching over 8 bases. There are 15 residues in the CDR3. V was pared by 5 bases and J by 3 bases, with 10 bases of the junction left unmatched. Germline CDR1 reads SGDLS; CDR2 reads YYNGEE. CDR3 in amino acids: CASSPFGTGLYEQYF. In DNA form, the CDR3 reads TGTGCCAGCAGTCCCTTCGGGACAGGACTCTACGAGCAGTACTTC.

The CDR3, as DNA: TGTGCCAGCAGCTTAAAGAGCGGAGTGACGCACCTGTATGAGCAGTTCTTC. Its translation is CASSLKSGVTHLYEQFF. The chain has TRBV7-9 and TRBJ2-1, with D maybe TRBD2 (5 bases). V lost 2 bases and J 8 bases, leaving 22 bases between the germline ends. Looked up from germline, CDR1 is SEHNR and CDR2 is FQNEAQ (reference sequence). The CDR3 consists of 17 residues.

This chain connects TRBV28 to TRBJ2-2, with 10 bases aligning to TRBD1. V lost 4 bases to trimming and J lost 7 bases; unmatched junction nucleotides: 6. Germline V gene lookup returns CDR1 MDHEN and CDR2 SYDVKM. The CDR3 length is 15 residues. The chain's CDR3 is CASSYDRGPIGELFF. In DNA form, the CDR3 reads TGTGCCAGCAGTTACGACAGGGGGCCCATCGGGGAGCTGTTTTTT.

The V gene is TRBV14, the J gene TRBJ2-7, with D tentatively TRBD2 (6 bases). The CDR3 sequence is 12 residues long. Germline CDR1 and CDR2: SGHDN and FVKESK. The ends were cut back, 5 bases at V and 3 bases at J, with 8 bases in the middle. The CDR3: CASSTGGYEQYF. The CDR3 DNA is TGTGCCAGCAGCACCGGGGGCTACGAGCAGTACTTC.

The DNA for the CDR3 is TGTGCCAGCAGCTTAGCCCGGGGGCATTCACCCCTCCACTTT. This gives the protein CASSLARGHSPLHF. This chain uses TRBV7-9 with TRBJ1-6, with D possibly TRBD1 on 6 matching bases. The CDR3 extends over 14 amino acids. Germline CDR1 reads SEHNR; CDR2 reads FQNEAQ (reference sequence). V was pared by 0 bases and J by 8 bases, with 8 bases between.

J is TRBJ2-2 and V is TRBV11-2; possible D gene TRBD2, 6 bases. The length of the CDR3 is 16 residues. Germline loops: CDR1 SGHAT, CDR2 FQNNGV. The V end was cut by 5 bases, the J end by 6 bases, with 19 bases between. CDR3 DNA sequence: TGTGCCAGCAGCCTTTTAGGGTGGGAGGCCGCCGGGGAGCTGTTTTTT. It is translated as CASSLLGWEAAGELFF. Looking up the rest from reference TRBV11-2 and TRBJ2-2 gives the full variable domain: EAGVAQSPRYKIIEKRQSVAFWCNPISGHATLYWYQQILGQGPKLLIQFQNNGVVDDSQLPKDRFSAERLKGVDSTLKIQPAKLEDSAVYLCASSLLGWEAAGELFFGEGSRLTVL.

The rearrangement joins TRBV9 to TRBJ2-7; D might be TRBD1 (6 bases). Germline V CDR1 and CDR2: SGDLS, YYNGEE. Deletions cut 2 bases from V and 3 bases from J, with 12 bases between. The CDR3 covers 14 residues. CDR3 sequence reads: CASSVGAGDYEQYF. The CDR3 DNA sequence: TGTGCCAGCAGCGTCGGGGCAGGGGACTACGAGCAGTACTTC.